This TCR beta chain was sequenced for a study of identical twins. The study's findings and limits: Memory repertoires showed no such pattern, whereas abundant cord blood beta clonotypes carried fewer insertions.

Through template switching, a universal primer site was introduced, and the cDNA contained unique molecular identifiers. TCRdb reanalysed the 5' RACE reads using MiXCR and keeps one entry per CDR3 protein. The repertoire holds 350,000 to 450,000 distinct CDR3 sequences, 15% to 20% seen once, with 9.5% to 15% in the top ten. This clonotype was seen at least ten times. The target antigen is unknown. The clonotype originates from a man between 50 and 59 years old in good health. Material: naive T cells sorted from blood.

The CDR3 region has the DNA TGTGCCAGCAGCGCCGGGACAGGGCTTGGCCGGGGGCAGTACTTC. Translated: CASSAGTGLGRGQYF. This rearrangement joins TRBV9 to TRBJ2-7; TRBD1 agrees at 9 bases. The V and J ends lost 3 bases and 9 bases, in that order; junction bases with no gene match: 13. CDR1 and CDR2 from the germline V gene are SGDLS and YYNGEE. The CDR3 contains 15 residues.